These T cell receptor beta chains were read from a single sample in a study of blood T cell repertoires in COVID-19. Profiled with immunoSEQ multiplex PCR; TCRdb holds only in-frame clones, not every one. This table holds approximately 220,000 clones, about nine tenths found once. The sequenced sample consisted of peripheral blood. These receptors came from a woman aged 45-59 years with acute or convalescent COVID-19. Both conserved end residues are part of each CDR3. Each record gives: CDR3 protein, J gene, V gene.

cdr3_aa: CASSAQGEKQYF
j_call: TRBJ2-7
v_call: TRBV7-9

cdr3_aa: CASNSLGGIYSNQPQHF
j_call: TRBJ1-5
v_call: TRBV2

cdr3_aa: CASPRGGPYGYTF
j_call: TRBJ1-2
v_call: TRBV21-1

cdr3_aa: CASSLVSGGPQETQYF
j_call: TRBJ2-5
v_call: TRBV7-2

cdr3_aa: CASSPGRVATTEAFF
j_call: TRBJ1-1
v_call: TRBV19

cdr3_aa: CASSPVAGVPDTQYF
j_call: TRBJ2-3
v_call: TRBV7-9

cdr3_aa: CASSVPGIDTQYF
j_call: TRBJ2-3
v_call: TRBV9

cdr3_aa: CASSTGQGPYNEQFF
j_call: TRBJ2-1
v_call: TRBV6-2/TRBV6-3

cdr3_aa: CAISEAREGLNEKLFF
j_call: TRBJ1-4
v_call: TRBV10-3

cdr3_aa: CASSLTPLQGFITGELFF
j_call: TRBJ2-2
v_call: TRBV5-8

cdr3_aa: CASSTGNQETQYF
j_call: TRBJ2-5
v_call: TRBV5-1

cdr3_aa: CASSSRGGTETQYF
j_call: TRBJ2-5
v_call: TRBV19